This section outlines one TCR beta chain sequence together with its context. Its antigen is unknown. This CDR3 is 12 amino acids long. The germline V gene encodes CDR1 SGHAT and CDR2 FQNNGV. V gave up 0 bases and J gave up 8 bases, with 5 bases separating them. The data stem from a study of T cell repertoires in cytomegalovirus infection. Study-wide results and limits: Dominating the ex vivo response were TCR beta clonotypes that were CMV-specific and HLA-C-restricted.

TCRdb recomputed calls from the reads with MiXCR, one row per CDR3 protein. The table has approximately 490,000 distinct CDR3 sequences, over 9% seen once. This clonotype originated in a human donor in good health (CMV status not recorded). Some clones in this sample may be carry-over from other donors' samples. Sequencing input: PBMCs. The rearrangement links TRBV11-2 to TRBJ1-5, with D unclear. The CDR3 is CASSLEVEPQHF. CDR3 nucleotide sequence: TGTGCCAGCAGCTTAGAGGTGGAGCCCCAGCATTTT. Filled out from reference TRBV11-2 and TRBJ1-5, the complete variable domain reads EAGVAQSPRYKIIEKRQSVAFWCNPISGHATLYWYQQILGQGPKLLIQFQNNGVVDDSQLPKDRFSAERLKGVDSTLKIQPAKLEDSAVYLCASSLEVEPQHFGDGTRLSIL.